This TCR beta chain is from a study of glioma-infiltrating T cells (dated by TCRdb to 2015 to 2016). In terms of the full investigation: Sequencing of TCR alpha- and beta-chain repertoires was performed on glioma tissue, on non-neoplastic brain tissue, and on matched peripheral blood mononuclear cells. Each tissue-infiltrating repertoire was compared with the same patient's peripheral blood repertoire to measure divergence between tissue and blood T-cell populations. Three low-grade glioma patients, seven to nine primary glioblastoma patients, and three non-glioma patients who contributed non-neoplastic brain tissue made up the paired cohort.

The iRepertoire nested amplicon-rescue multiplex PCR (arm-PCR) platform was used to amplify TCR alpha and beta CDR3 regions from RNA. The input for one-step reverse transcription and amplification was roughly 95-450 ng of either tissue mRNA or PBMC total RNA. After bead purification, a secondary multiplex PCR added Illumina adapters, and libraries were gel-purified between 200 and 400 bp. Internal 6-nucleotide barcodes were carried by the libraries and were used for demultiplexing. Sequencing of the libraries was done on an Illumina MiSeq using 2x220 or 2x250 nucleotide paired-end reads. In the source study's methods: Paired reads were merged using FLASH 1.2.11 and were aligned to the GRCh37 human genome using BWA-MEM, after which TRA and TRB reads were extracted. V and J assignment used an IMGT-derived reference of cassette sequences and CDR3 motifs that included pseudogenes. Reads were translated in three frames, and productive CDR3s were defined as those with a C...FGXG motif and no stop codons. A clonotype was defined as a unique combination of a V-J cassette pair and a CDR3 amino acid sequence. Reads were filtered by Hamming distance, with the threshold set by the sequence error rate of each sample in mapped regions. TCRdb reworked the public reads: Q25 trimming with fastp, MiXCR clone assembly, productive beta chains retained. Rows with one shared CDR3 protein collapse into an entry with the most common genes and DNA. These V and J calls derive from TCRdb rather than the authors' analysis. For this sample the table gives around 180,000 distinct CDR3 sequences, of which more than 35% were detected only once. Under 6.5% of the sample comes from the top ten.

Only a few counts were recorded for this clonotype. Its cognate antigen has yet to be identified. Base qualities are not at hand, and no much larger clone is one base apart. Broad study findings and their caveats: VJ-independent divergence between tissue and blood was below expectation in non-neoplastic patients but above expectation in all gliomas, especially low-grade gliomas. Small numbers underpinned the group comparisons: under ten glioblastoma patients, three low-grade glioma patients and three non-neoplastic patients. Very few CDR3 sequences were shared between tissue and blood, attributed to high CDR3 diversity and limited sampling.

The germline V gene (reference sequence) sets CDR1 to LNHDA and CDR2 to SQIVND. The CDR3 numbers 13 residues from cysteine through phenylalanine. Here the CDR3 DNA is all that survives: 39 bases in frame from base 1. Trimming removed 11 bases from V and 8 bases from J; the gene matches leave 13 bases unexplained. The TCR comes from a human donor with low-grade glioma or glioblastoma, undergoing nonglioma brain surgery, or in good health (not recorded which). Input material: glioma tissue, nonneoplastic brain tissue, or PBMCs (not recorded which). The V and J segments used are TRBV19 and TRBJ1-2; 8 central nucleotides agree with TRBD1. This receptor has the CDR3 CAVADDRGYGYTF. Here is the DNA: TGTGCCGTTGCAGATGACAGGGGATACGGCTACACCTTC.